This TCR beta chain was profiled in a study of blood T cell repertoires in COVID-19 (dated by TCRdb to 2019 to 2021). Turning to the overall study: Samples from collaborators originated in the United States, Italy and Spain and spanned both the acute and convalescent phases of COVID-19. The prospective study material was composed of cDNA or gDNA derived from T cells, B-cell-depleted T cells, or PBMCs. Subjects who had been exposed to COVID-19, were actively infected with it, or had recovered from it provided the deeply sampled blood TCRbeta repertoires that made up the dataset. The repertoires were made available in a free public database intended to serve as a resource for research on the immune response to SARS-CoV-2. Samples were obtained from the ongoing ImmuneRACE study (first 160 participants) and from over a thousand subjects provided by 6 global collaborators. Nearly every sample came with metadata listing a de-identified subject ID, COVID-19 status, age in years and sex. Where available, HLA class I and class II types were obtained from metadata supplied by the sample provider rather than from assay-based typing. Results and caveats for the whole study, not just this receptor: How much clinical and demographic metadata was included differed by source and by participant, and the metadata was provided uncurated.

Participants in the prospective study were enrolled through a virtual design, were aged roughly 18 to 100 years, and lived in 20 to 30 United States geographic areas. In the prospective study, participants were assigned to cohorts based on the clinical history participants reported in a screening survey and a study questionnaire. Recovered participants in ImmuneRACE Cohort 3 were defined by two consecutive negative NP/OP PCR tests, clearance by a healthcare professional, or resolution of symptoms. Mobile phlebotomists in the prospective study collected whole blood, serum and a nasopharyngeal or oropharyngeal swab from every participant. Over an approximately 2-month period, participants in the prospective study had the option of providing additional blood draws and questionnaires. Before DNA extraction, blood samples from the prospective study were shipped at room temperature or frozen. TCRbeta CDR3 regions were amplified from genomic DNA by means of the immunoSEQ Assay, a bias-controlled multiplex PCR. As for the authors' bioinformatics: Nucleated cell counts per sample were estimated from amplification of reference gene primers within the assay. To quantify the absolute abundance of each unique TCRbeta CDR3 rearrangement, sequence reads were collapsed and filtered. Productive Simpson clonality was computed per sample as the square root of Simpson's diversity index over productive rearrangements. In its TCRdb copy, this immuneACCESS table keeps in-frame sequences only and misses some clones. Where compared with another copy, unresolved V genes explain less than half of these, and the others have no known cause. The V and J calls and clone size come from that table; D and trimming were worked out from the DNA. A total of about 180,000 clones appear in this sample, around 83% of them only once. The ten largest clonotypes hold roughly 6.2% of the sample.

CDR1 and CDR2 are read off the germline V gene (reference sequence) as MNHEY and SMNVEV. The CDR3, from cysteine to phenylalanine, totals 13 residues. The sequence is cut down to CDR3 DNA, 39 bases in frame from base 1. The germline ends are 12 bases apart after V is trimmed by 6 bases and J by 4 bases. Worth noting for this clone: Its antigen is not yet known. The record has no base qualities; no much larger clone is one base away.

This TCR derives from a middle-aged man who had recovered from COVID-19. This receptor chain uses TRBV27 and TRBJ1-2; TRBD1 is perhaps the D gene, given 5 matching bases. The sample consisted of PBMCs or T cells enriched from blood (not recorded which). The CDR3 reads CASSLDRLYGYTF. The nucleotide sequence is given as TGTGCCAGCAGCCTCGACAGACTCTATGGCTACACCTTC.